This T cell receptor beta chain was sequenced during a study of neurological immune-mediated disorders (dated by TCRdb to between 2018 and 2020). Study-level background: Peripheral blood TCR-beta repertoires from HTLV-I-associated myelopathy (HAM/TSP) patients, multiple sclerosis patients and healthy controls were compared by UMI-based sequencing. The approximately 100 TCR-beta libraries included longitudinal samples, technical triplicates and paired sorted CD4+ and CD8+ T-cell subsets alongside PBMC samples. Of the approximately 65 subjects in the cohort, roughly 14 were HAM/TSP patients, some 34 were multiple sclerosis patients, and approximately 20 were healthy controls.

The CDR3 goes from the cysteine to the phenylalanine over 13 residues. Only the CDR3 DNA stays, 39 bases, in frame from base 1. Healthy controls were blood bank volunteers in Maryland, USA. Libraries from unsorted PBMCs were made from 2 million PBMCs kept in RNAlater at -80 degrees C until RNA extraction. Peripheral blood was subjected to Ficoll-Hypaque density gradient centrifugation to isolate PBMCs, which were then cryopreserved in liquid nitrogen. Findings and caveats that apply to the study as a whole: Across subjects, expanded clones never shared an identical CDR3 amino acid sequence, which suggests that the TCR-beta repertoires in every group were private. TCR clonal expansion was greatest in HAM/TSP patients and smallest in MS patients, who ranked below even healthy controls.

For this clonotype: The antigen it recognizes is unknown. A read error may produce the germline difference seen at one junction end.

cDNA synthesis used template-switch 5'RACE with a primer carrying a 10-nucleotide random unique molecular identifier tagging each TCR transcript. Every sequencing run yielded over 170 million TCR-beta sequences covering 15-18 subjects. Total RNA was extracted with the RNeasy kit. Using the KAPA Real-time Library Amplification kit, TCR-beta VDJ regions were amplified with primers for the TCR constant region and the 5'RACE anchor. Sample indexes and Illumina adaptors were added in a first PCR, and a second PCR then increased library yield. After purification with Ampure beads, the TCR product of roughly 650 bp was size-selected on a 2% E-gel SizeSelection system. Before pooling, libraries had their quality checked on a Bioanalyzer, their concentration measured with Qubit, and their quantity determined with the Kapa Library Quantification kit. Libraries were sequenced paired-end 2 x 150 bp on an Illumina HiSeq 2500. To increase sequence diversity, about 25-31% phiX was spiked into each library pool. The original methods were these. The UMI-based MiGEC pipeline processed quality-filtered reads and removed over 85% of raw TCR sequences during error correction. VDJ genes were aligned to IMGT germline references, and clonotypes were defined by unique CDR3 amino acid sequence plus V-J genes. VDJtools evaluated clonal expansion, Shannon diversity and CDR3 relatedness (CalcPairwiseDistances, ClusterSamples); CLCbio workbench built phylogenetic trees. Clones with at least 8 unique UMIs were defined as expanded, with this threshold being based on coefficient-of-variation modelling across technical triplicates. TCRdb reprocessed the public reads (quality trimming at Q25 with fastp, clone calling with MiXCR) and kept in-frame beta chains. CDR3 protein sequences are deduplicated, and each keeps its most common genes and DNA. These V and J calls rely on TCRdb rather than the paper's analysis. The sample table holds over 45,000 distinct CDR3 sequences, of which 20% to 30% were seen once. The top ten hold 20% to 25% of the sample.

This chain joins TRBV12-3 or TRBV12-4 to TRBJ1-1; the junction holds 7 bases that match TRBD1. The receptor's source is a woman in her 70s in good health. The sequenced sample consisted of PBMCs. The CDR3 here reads CANSLGQFIEAFF. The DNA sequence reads TGTGCCAACAGTTTGGGACAGTTCATTGAAGCTTTCTTT.